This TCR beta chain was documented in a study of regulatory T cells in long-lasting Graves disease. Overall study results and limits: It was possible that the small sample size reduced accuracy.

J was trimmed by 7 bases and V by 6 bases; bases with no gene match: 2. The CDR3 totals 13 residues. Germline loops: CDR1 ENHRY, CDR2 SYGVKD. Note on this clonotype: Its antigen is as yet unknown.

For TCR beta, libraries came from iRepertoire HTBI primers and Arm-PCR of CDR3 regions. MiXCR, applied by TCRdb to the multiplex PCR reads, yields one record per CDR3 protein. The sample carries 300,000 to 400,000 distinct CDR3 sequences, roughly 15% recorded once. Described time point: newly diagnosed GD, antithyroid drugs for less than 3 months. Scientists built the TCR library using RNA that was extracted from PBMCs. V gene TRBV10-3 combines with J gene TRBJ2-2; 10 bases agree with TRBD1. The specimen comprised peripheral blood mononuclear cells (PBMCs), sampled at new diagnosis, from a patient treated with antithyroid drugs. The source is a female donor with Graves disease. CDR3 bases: TGTGCCATCAGGACAGGGGGCGACGGGGAGCTGTTTTTT. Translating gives CAIRTGGDGELFF.